This T cell receptor (beta chain) came from a study of T cells in Graves' hyperthyroidism and ophthalmopathy. Hyperthyroidism in the patients, aged 18 to 65, was newly diagnosed and under 2 months in duration. CDR3 size: 15 residues. With 2 bases removed from V and 12 bases from J, the gap between germline ends came to 17 bases. RNA transcripts were the template for amplifying TCR beta CDR3 regions. The HTBI set primed first-round TCR CDR3 RT-PCR. Each CDR3 protein gets one entry after TCRdb re-called the multiplex PCR reads with MiXCR. The sample carries approximately 870,000 distinct CDR3 sequences, 35% to 40% recorded once.

Sequenced input: blood. The receptor's source is a man between 18 and 35 years old with Graves' hyperthyroidism. The chain joins TRBV12-3 or TRBV12-4 to TRBJ1-6, with D perhaps matching TRBD1 (6 bases). The CDR3, as DNA: TGTGCCAGCAGTTTACGACAGGAGTTTGATTTACCCCTCCACTTT. It specifies CASSLRQEFDLPLHF.